Presented here are 12 T cell receptor beta chains from one specimen sequenced in a study of vaccination and CD4 T cells after COVID-19. Treatment: approximately 9-day PBMC culture with coronavirus spike peptide pools or control peptides (ViraFEST assay). The Oncomine TCR Beta short-read assay was applied to DNA of cultured CD4+ T cells. From the PCR reads, TCRdb called clonotypes with MiXCR, one entry per CDR3 protein. There are 15,000 or so distinct CDR3 sequences in the sample; about 40% occur only once, and under 25% lies in the top ten. Which antigens these TCRs recognize remains unknown. The specimen was cultured CD4+ T cells from blood. These receptor sequences come from a human donor with COVID-19.

This clonotype was counted only a few times. The genes are TRBV7-2 and TRBJ2-5; D not resolved. The CDR3 has 14 residues. Trimming shortened V by 1 base and J by 4 bases, and 10 bases separated the two germline ends. Germline CDR1 and CDR2: SGHTA and FQGNSA. Here the CDR3 reads CASSLDGPPETQYF. CDR3 coding DNA: TGTGCCAGCAGCTTAGACGGGCCTCCAGAGACCCAGTACTTC. The variable domain in full, with the rest retrieved from reference TRBV7-2 and TRBJ2-5, is GAGVSQSPSNKVTEKGKDVELRCDPISGHTALYWYRQSLGQGLEFLIYFQGNSAPDKSGLPSDRFSAERTGGSVSTLTIQRTQQEDSAVYLCASSLDGPPETQYFGPGTRLLVL.

This clonotype has more than one count but fewer than ten. The CDR3 loop is CASSSRTFKQYF. The CDR3 DNA sequence: TGTGCCAGCAGTTCCCGGACATTCAAGCAGTATTTT. This chain links TRBV6-2 or TRBV6-3 with TRBJ2-3; TRBD1 is a possible D gene (5 bases). The CDR3 covers 12 residues. Trimming removed 4 bases at V and 11 bases at J, with 13 bases between. Germline V lookup: CDR1 MNHEY, CDR2 SVGEGT.

The chain carries TRBV19 and TRBJ1-4; no definite D call. Germline values: CDR1 LNHDA, CDR2 SQIVND (reference sequence). Trimming removed 5 bases at V and 4 bases at J, with 8 bases between. The CDR3 runs to 13 residues. The CDR3 nucleotides read TGTGCCAGTAGTTGGAGGAATAATGAAAAACTGTTTTTT. Residues: CASSWRNNEKLFF.

The genes are TRBV20-1 and TRBJ2-5, with D tentatively TRBD1 (5 bases). Germline V lookup: CDR1 DFQATT, CDR2 SNEGSKA (reference sequence). The CDR3 sequence is 15 residues long. The V gene lost 3 bases and the J gene lost 1 base, with 15 bases spanning the gap. CDR3 in amino acids: CSASLLGATQETQYF. CDR3 coding DNA: TGCAGTGCTAGCCTCCTTGGGGCGACCCAAGAGACCCAGTACTTC.

This clonotype occurred a few times. The J gene is TRBJ1-4, the V gene TRBV20-1; TRBD1 might be the D (5 bases). The V gene's germline CDR1 is DFQATT and CDR2 SNEGSKA (reference sequence). Trimming pared 5 bases from V and 0 bases from J, leaving 19 bases between. CDR3 size: 17 residues. CDR3 DNA: TGCAGTGCTCCCCCCTTCGGGGACTATGCAACTAATGAAAAACTGTTTTTT. This encodes CSAPPFGDYATNEKLFF.

This clonotype showed up just a few times. The rearrangement joins TRBV10-2 to TRBJ1-2; tentatively, D is TRBD1 (5 bases). Between the trimmed V and J ends, which lost 3 bases and 6 bases, there was a span of 14 bases. The germline gives CDR1 WSHSY, CDR2 SAAADI. The CDR3 is 14 residues long. The CDR3 region is CASSDGGSFDGYTF. The CDR3 DNA follows: TGCGCCAGCAGTGACGGGGGGAGTTTCGATGGCTACACCTTC.

A single count supports this clonotype. This sequence joins TRBV14 and TRBJ1-2; D might be TRBD1 (5 bases). The germline CDR1 and CDR2 sequences are SGHDN and FVKESK. Trimming removed 4 bases at V and 6 bases at J, with 15 bases between. The CDR3 runs 14 residues. CDR3 DNA sequence: TGTGCCAGCAGCCGAAGAGGGGTAGCGCATGGCTACACCTTC. Its translation is CASSRRGVAHGYTF. Based on the CDR3 plus reference TRBV14 and TRBJ1-2, the full variable domain is EAGVTQFPSHSVIEKGQTVTLRCDPISGHDNLYWYRRVMGKEIKFLLHFVKESKQDESGMPNNRFLAERTGGTYSTLKVQPAELEDSGVYFCASSRRGVAHGYTFGSGTRLTVV.

This chain connects TRBV27 to TRBJ2-3, with D perhaps TRBD1 or TRBD2 (5 bases each). The CDR3 is made up of 20 amino acids. Trimming cost V 1 base and J 1 base, with 24 bases left between them. The germline CDR1 and CDR2 sequences are MNHEY and SMNVEV (reference sequence). CDR3 nucleotides: TGTGCCAGCAGTTTATTCCCATGGCTTACCGGGACGGTGGGCACAGATACGCAGTATTTT. This gives the protein CASSLFPWLTGTVGTDTQYF.

J is TRBJ1-2 and V is TRBV20-1; possibly TRBD1 for D (5 bases). The CDR3 sequence is 11 residues long. Germline assignment: CDR1 DFQATT and CDR2 SNEGSKA (reference sequence). V lost 3 bases and J lost 7, with 9 bases in between. CDR3 sequence reads: CSASVGGGYTF. In nucleotides, the CDR3 is TGCAGTGCTAGTGTTGGGGGTGGCTACACCTTC.

The chain joins TRBV7-9 to TRBJ1-6; 7 bases line up with TRBD1. The CDR3 extends over 13 amino acids. Looked up from germline, CDR1 is SEHNR and CDR2 is FQNEAQ (reference sequence). With V trimmed by 5 bases and J by 12 bases, 7 bases remained unmatched. CDR3 residues: CASSPGQELPLHF. The CDR3 bases are TGTGCCAGCAGCCCTGGACAGGAACTACCCCTCCACTTT.

There are a few counts of this clonotype. The V call is TRBV6-1, the J call TRBJ2-4; unclear D gene. With 6 bases removed from V and 5 bases from J, the gap between germline ends came to 8 bases. This CDR3 is 12 amino acids long. Germline CDR1 and CDR2: MNHNS and SASEGT. Here the CDR3 reads CASSPGQNIQYF. CDR3 nucleotide sequence: TGTGCCAGCAGCCCTGGGCAAAACATTCAGTACTTC.

V usage is TRBV6-5 and J usage is TRBJ1-1, with 10 bases that match TRBD1. CDR3 size: 16 residues. Germline V gene sequence: CDR1 MNHEY, CDR2 SVGAGI. Germline trimming cut 4 bases from V and 7 bases from J; bases unmatched to any gene: 12. DNA for the CDR3: TGTGCCAGCAGTTCCCAAACGGGACAGGGGAGGAATGAAGCTTTCTTT. This sequence encodes CASSSQTGQGRNEAFF.